This T cell receptor (beta chain) is from a study of shared clonotypes between healthy human individuals. Repertoires were generated with immunoSEQ multiplex PCR, while TCRdb's copy carries only in-frame clones and drops some. Altogether over 400,000 clones are present, more than 65% being singletons, with the ten largest covering approximately 11%. Germline assignment: CDR1 LNHNV and CDR2 YYDKDF (reference sequence). The CDR3 contains 16 residues. Losses at the gene ends were 0 bases for V and 3 bases for J; bases not matched to a gene: 7. Material: PBMCs. The TCR comes from a middle-aged woman in good health. Some clones in this sample may be carry-over from other donors' samples. This chain connects TRBV15 to TRBJ2-5; 7 bases map to TRBD2. The CDR3: CATSREGRGRKETQYF. The CDR3 nucleotides are TGTGCCACCAGCAGAGAAGGGAGGGGCAGAAAAGAGACCCAGTACTTC.